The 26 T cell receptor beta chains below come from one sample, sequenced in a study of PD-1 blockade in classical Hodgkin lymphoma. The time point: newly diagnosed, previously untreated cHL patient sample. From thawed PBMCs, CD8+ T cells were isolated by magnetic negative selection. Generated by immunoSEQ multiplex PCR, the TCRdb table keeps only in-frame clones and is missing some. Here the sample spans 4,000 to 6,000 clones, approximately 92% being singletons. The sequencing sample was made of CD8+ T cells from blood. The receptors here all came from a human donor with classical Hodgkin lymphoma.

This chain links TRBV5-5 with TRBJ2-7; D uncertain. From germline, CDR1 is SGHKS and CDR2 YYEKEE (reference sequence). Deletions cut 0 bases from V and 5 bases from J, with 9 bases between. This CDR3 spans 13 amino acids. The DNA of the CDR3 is TGTGCCAGCAGCTTGGGATTGGGGAACGAGCAGTACTTC. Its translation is CASSLGLGNEQYF.

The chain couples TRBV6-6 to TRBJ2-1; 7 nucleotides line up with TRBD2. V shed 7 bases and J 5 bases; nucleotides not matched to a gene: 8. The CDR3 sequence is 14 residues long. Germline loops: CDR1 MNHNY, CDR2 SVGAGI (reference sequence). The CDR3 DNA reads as TGTGCCAGCACTAAGCGGGGTTTCGACAATGAGCAGTTCTTC. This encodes CASTKRGFDNEQFF.

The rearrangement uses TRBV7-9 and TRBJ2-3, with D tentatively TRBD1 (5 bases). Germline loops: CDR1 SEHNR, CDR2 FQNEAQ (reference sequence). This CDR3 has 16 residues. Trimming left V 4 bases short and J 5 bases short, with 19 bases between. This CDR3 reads CASSSQFDRFGDTQYF. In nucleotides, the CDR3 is TGTGCCAGCAGCTCCCAATTCGACAGATTTGGAGATACGCAGTATTTT.

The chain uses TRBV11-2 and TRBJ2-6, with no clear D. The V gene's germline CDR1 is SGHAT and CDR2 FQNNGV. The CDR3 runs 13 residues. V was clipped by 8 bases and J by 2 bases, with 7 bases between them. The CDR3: CASGLAGANVLTF. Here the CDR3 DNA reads TGTGCCAGCGGCCTGGCTGGGGCCAACGTCCTGACTTTC.

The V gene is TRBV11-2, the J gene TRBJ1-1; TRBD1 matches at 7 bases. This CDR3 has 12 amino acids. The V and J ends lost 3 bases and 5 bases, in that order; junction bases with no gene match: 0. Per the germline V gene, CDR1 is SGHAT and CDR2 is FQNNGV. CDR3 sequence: CASSLTGTEAFF. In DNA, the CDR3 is TGTGCCAGCAGCTTGACAGGGACTGAAGCTTTCTTT.

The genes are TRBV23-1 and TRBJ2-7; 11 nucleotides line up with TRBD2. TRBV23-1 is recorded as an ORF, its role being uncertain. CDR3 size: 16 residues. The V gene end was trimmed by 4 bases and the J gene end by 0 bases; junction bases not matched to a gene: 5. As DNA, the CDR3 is TGCGCCAGCAGTCCCGCGGGACTAGCGGACTCCTACGAGCAGTACTTC. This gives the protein CASSPAGLADSYEQYF.

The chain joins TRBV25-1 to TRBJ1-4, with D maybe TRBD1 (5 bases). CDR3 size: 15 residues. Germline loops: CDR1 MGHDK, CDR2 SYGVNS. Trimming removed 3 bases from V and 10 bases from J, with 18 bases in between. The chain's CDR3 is CASSESQGSEGKLFF. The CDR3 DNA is TGTGCCAGCAGTGAGTCTCAGGGCAGTGAAGGAAAACTGTTTTTT.

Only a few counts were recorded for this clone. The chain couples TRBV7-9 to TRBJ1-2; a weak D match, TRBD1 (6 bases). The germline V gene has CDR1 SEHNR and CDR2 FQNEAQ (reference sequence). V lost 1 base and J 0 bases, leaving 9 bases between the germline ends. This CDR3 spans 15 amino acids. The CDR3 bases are TGTGCCAGCAGCTTAGGGACAGCAGCTAACTATGGCTACACCTTC. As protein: CASSLGTAANYGYTF.

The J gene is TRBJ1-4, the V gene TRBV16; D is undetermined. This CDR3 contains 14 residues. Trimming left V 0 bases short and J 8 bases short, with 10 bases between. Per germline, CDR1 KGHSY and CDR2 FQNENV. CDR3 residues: CASSQSPADEKLFF. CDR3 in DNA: TGTGCCAGCAGCCAATCCCCCGCGGACGAAAAACTGTTTTTT.

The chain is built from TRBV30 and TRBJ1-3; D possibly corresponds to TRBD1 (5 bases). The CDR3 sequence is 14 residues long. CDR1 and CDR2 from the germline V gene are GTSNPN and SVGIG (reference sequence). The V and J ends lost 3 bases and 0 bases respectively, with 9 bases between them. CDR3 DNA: TGTGCCTGGAGGGCAGGACACTCTGGAAACACCATATATTTT. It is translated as CAWRAGHSGNTIYF.

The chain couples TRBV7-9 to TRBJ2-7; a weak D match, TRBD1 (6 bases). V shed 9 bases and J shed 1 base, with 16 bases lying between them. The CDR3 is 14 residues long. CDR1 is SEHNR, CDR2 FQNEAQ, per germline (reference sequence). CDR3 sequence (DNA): TGTGCCAGTTCATCCCCTCAGGGGTCCTACGAGCAGTACTTC. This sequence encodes CASSSPQGSYEQYF.

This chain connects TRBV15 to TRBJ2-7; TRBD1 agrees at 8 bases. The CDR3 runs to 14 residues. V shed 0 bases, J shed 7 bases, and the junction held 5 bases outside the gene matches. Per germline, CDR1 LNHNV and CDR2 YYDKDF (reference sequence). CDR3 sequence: CATSRDQGAREQYF. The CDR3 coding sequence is TGTGCCACCAGCAGAGATCAGGGGGCGCGGGAGCAGTACTTC. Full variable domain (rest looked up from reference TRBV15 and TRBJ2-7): DAMVIQNPRYQVTQFGKPVTLSCSQTLNHNVMYWYQQKSSQAPKLLFHYYDKDFNNEADTPDNFQSRRPNTSFCFLDIRSPGLGDTAMYLCATSRDQGAREQYFGPGTRLTVT.

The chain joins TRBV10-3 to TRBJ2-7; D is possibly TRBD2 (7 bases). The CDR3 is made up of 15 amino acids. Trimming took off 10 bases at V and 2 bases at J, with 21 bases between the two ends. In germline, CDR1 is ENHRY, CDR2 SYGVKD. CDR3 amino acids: CATAGGRDLTYEQYF. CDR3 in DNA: TGTGCCACCGCCGGGGGGCGGGATCTAACCTACGAGCAGTACTTC.

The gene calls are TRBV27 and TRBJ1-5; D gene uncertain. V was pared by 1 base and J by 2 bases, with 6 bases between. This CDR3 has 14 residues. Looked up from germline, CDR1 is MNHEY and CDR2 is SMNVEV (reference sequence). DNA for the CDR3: TGTGCCAGCAGTTTATATCTAGGCAATCAGCCCCAGCATTTT. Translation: CASSLYLGNQPQHF.

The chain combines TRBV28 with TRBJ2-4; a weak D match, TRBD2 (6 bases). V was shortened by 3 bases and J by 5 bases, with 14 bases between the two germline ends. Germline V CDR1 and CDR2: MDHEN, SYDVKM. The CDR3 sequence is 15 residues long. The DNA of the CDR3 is TGTGCCAGCAGTTTCTTCCGGGGGAAGGAAAACATTCAGTACTTC. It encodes CASSFFRGKENIQYF. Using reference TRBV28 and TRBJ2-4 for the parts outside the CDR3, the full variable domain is DVKVTQSSRYLVKRTGEKVFLECVQDMDHENMFWYRQDPGLGLRLIYFSYDVKMKEKGDIPEGYSVSREKKERFSLILESASTNQTSMYLCASSFFRGKENIQYFGAGTRLSVL.

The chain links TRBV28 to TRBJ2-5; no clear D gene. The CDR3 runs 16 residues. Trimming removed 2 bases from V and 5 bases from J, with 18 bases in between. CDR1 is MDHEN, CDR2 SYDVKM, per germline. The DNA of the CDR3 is TGTGCCAGCAGTTTAATGTCCCATAGCATCTTTGAGACCCAGTACTTC. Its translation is CASSLMSHSIFETQYF.

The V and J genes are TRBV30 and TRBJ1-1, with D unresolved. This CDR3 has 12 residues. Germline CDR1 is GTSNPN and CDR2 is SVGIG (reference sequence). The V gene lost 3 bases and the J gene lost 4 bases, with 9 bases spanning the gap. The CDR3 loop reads CAWSQATTEAFF. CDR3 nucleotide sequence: TGTGCCTGGAGCCAGGCGACCACTGAAGCTTTCTTT.

CDR3 protein: CASSTDDGETYEQYF. CDR3 coding DNA: TGTGCCAGCAGCACAGACGACGGGGAGACCTACGAGCAGTACTTC. The rearrangement uses TRBV28 and TRBJ2-7, with a weak D call TRBD2 (5 bases). V was shortened by 6 bases and J by 2 bases, with 17 bases between the two germline ends. Germline CDR1 and CDR2: MDHEN and SYDVKM. This CDR3 spans 15 amino acids.

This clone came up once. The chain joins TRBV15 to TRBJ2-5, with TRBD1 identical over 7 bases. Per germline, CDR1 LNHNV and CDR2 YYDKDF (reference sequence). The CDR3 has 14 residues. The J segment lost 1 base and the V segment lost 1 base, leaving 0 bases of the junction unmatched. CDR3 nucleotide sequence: TGTGCCACCAGCAGAGGACAGGGCCAAGAGACCCAGTACTTC. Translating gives CATSRGQGQETQYF.

CDR3 amino acids: CASRPGTLGPTDTQYF. CDR3 DNA sequence: TGTGCCAGCAGACCTGGGACGTTGGGACCCACAGATACGCAGTATTTT. The chain recombines TRBV7-2 with TRBJ2-3; D may match TRBD1 or TRBD2 (5 bases each). Between the trimmed V and J ends, which lost 6 bases and 2 bases, there was a span of 18 bases. The CDR3 spans 16 residues. CDR1 is SGHTA and CDR2 is FQGNSA in the germline V gene.

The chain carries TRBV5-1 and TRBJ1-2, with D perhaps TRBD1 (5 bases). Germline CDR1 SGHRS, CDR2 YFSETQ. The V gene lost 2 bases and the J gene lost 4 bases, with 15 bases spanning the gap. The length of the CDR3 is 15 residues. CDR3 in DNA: TGCGCCAGCAGCTTATTCGAAGGGGAAGCCTATGGCTACACCTTC. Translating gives CASSLFEGEAYGYTF.

The CDR3 region is CAWGTGYNQPQHF. In DNA form, the CDR3 reads TGTGCCTGGGGCACAGGGTACAATCAGCCCCAGCATTTT. The chain joins TRBV30 to TRBJ1-5; D may be TRBD1 (6 bases). The CDR3 totals 13 residues. V was shortened by 5 bases and J by 3 bases, with 11 bases between the two germline ends. Germline V gene sequence: CDR1 GTSNPN, CDR2 SVGIG (reference sequence).

CDR3 nucleotide sequence: TGTGCCAGCAGCTTGTGGCGTAGTAATATCCCCTACGAGCAGTACTTC. Encoded protein: CASSLWRSNIPYEQYF. V usage is TRBV5-6 and J usage is TRBJ2-7; no definite D call. This CDR3 comprises 16 residues. V shed 1 base and J shed 2 bases, with 16 bases lying between them. The germline V gene has CDR1 SGHDT and CDR2 YYEEEE.

The CDR3 here is CASSQDPGGGADNEQFF. CDR3 bases: TGCGCCAGCAGCCAAGATCCCGGCGGGGGGGCCGACAATGAGCAGTTCTTC. V is TRBV4-3 and J is TRBJ2-1; 9 bases are shared with TRBD2. The junction had 8 bases not matched to a gene; V was cut back by 0 bases and J by 5 bases. Germline V gene lookup returns CDR1 LGHNA and CDR2 YSLEER. The CDR3 is 17 amino acids.

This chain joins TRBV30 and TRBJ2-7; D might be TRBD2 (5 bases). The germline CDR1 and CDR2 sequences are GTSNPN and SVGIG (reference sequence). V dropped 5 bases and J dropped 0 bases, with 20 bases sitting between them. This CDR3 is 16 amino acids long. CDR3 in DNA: TGTGCCTGGGGACTCCTTCGACTGACATCCTCCTACGAGCAGTACTTC. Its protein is CAWGLLRLTSSYEQYF.

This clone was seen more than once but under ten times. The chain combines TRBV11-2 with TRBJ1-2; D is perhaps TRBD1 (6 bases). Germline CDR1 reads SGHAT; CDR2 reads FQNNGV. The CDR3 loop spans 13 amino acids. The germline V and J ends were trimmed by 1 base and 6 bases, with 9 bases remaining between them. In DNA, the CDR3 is TGTGCCAGCAGCTTAGGTAACAGGGATGGCTACACCTTC. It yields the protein CASSLGNRDGYTF.